The clone carrying this T cell receptor (beta chain) was recorded only once. Antigen unknown. Assay used: immunoSEQ multiplex PCR; TCRdb lists only in-frame clones, some missing. The sample shows tens of thousands of clones, around 82% of them seen only once. This entry comes from a study of OX40 agonist ivuxolimab in advanced cancers. As for the study in general: Ivuxolimab was delivered to patients intravenously every 2 weeks at doses spanning 0.01 to 10 mg/kg. Patients with hepatocellular carcinoma, melanoma, renal cell or head and neck cancer made up the dose-escalation patients. Under the entry rules, prior anti-PD-1, anti-PD-L1 or anti-CTLA-4 therapy was allowed, and around 40% had some. Study-level findings and limits: The study observed clonal expansion of CD4+ and CD8+ blood T cells by week 6 at 0.1 to 3.0 mg/kg.

The CDR3 loop spans 15 amino acids. Per germline, CDR1 LNHDA and CDR2 SQIVND (reference sequence). The V gene end was trimmed by 5 bases and the J gene end by 7 bases; junction bases not matched to a gene: 10. Sequenced material: CD4+ or CD8+ T cells sorted from blood, taken in a trial of the OX40 agonist ivuxolimab. The receptor was derived from an adult with an advanced solid tumor such as melanoma, head and neck, liver or kidney cancer. The chain employs TRBV19 and TRBJ2-2; TRBD1 matches at 7 bases. CDR3 coding DNA: TGTGCCAGTAGTCTCTGGGACAGTAGGTTCGGGGAGCTGTTTTTT. It yields the protein CASSLWDSRFGELFF.